The clone carrying this T cell receptor (beta chain) was seen only a few times. Its antigen is not identified. The data stem from a study of beta chain features in type 1 diabetes. Study as a whole: The study found patients and healthy donors alike in age, gender and cell yields. Study-wide results and caveats: Naive, central memory and Treg TCRB repertoires appeared more alike in patients than in healthy donors. In these data, an HLA type influence on TCRB rearrangement remained unresolved. Fewer junction insertions and more nucleotide deletions appeared in type 1 diabetes patients. Type 1 diabetes patients showed a moderate but significant shortening of TCRB CDR3s in all four CD4+ subsets.

The CDR3 extends over 17 amino acids. The germline V and J ends were trimmed by 4 bases and 1 base, with 19 bases remaining between them. Germline V lookup: CDR1 SGDLS, CDR2 YYNGEE. All of the isolated RNA was reverse transcribed, so expressed TCRB transcripts were sequenced. Sequenced by immunoSEQ multiplex PCR; TCRdb stores in-frame clones only, minus some. The sample lists some 330,000 clones, around 12% seen once, with about 0.01% in the top ten. This chain connects TRBV9 to TRBJ2-3, with a tentative D call TRBD2 (5 bases). Sequenced material: naive CD4+ T cells from blood. This TCR derives from a woman aged 18-35 years with type 1 diabetes. The CDR3 is CASSRTGTVPGTDTQYF. DNA for the CDR3: TGTGCCAGCAGCAGGACGGGAACCGTCCCTGGCACAGATACGCAGTATTTT.